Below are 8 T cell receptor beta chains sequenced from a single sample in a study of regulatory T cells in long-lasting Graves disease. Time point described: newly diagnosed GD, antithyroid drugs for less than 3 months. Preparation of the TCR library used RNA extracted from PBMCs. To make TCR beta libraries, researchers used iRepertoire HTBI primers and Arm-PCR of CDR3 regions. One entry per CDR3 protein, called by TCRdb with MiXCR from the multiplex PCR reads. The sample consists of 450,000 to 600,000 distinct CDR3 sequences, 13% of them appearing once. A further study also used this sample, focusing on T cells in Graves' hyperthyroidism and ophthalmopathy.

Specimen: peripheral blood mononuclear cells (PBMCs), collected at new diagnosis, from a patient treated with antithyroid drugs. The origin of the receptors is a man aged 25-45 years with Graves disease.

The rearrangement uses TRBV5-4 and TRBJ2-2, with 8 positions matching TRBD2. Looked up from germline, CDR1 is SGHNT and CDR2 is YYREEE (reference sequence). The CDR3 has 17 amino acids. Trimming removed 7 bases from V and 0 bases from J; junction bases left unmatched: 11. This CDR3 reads CASASGGRYPNTGELFF. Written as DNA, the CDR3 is TGTGCCAGCGCCTCCGGCGGGAGGTACCCGAACACCGGGGAGCTGTTTTTT. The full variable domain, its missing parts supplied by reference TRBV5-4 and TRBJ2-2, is ETGVTQSPTHLIKTRGQQVTLRCSSQSGHNTVSWYQQALGQGPQFIFQYYREEENGRGNFPPRFSGLQFPNYSSELNVNALELDDSALYLCASASGGRYPNTGELFFGEGSRLTVL.

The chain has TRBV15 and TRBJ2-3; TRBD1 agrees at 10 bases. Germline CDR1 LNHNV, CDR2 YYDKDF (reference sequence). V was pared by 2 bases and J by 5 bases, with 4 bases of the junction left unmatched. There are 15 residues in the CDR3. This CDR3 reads CATSRNRDRGDTQYF. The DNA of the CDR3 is TGTGCCACCAGCAGAAACCGGGACAGGGGAGATACGCAGTATTTT. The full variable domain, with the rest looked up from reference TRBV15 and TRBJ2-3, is DAMVIQNPRYQVTQFGKPVTLSCSQTLNHNVMYWYQQKSSQAPKLLFHYYDKDFNNEADTPDNFQSRRPNTSFCFLDIRSPGLGDTAMYLCATSRNRDRGDTQYFGPGTRLTVL.

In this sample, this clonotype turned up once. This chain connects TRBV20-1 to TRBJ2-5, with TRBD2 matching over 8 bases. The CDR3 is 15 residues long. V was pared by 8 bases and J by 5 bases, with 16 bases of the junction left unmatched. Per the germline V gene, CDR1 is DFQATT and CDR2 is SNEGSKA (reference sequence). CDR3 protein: CSISGNPPQGETQYF. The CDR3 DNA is TGCAGTATTAGCGGGAACCCACCTCAAGGGGAGACCCAGTACTTC.

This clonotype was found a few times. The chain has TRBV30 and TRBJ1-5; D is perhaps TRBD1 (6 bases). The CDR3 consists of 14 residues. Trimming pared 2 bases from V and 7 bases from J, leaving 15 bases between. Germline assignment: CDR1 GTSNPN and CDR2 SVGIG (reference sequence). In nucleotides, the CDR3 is TGTGCCTGGAGTATTGCAGGGGCCGAACAGCCCCAGCATTTT. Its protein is CAWSIAGAEQPQHF.

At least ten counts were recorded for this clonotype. This chain's CDR3 is CASSGLAGLPPSSYNEQFF. DNA of the CDR3: TGCGCCAGCAGCGGACTAGCGGGCCTCCCTCCAAGCTCCTACAATGAGCAGTTCTTC. The chain links TRBV5-1 to TRBJ2-1; 11 bases fit TRBD2. This CDR3 spans 19 amino acids. Germline values: CDR1 SGHRS, CDR2 YFSETQ. With 4 bases clipped from V and 0 bases from J, the junction kept 12 bases outside the gene matches. Based on the CDR3 plus reference TRBV5-1 and TRBJ2-1, the full variable domain is KAGVTQTPRYLIKTRGQQVTLSCSPISGHRSVSWYQQTPGQGLQFLFEYFSETQRNKGNFPGRFSGRQFSNSRSEMNVSTLELGDSALYLCASSGLAGLPPSSYNEQFFGPGTRLTVL.

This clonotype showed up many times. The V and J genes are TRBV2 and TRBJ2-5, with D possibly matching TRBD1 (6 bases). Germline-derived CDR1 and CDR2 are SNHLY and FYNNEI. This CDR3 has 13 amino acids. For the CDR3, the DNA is TGTGCTACCAAGGGGGACGCGGGAGAGACCCAGTACTTC. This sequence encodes CATKGDAGETQYF.

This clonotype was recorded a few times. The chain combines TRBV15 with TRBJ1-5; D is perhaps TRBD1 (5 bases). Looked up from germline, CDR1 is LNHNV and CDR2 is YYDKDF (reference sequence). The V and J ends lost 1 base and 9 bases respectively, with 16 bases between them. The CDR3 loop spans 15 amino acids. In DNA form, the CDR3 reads TGTGCCACCAGCAGAGGACGGGGCCCTGGTCGGCCCCAGCATTTT. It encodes CATSRGRGPGRPQHF.

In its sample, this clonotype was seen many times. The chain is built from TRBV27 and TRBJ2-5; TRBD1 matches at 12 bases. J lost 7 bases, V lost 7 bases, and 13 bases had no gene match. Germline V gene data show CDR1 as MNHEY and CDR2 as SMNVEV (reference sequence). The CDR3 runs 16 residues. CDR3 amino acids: CASTRGDRGREGTQYF. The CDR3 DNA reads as TGTGCCAGCACCCGGGGGGACAGGGGGCGCGAGGGGACCCAGTACTTC.